This T cell receptor beta chain emerged from a study of regulatory T cells in long-lasting Graves disease. Indicated time point: newly diagnosed GD, antithyroid drugs for less than 3 months. PBMC-derived RNA was used for the TCR library. Patients hailed from an endocrinology department in Xi'an, China. The table lists this clonotype with a few counts. What it recognizes is unknown. TCR beta libraries were built with iRepertoire HTBI primers and Arm-PCR of CDR3 regions. TCRdb reprocessed the multiplex PCR reads with MiXCR, giving one entry per CDR3 protein. Of 620,000 or so distinct CDR3 sequences in the sample, around 17% were seen once. The CDR3 spans 13 residues. Germline V gene sequence: CDR1 DFQATT, CDR2 SNEGSKA (reference sequence). V shed 5 bases, J shed 1 base, and the junction held 4 bases outside the gene matches. General study results and limits: Few sampled subjects may have lowered accuracy.

These same records also appear under a second study, on T cells in Graves' hyperthyroidism and ophthalmopathy.

This TCR derives from a woman younger than 45 with Graves disease. The source material was peripheral blood mononuclear cells (PBMCs), sampled at new diagnosis, from a patient treated with antithyroid drugs. This sequence joins TRBV20-1 and TRBJ2-7; 8 nucleotides match TRBD2. CDR3 bases: TGCAGTGCTCTCGGGACTAGTTCCTACGAGCAGTACTTC. This gives the protein CSALGTSSYEQYF.